This paragraph reports one TCR beta chain. This clonotype showed up just a few times. This clone's antigen is unknown. No base quality information exists; no much larger clone differs at one position. Library method: PCR. Sequencing was carried out with an Illumina HiSeq 2500. TCR library preparation used molecular barcoding, with unique molecular identifiers applied to normalize quantification of the TCRbeta repertoire. TCRdb handled the public reads itself, with Q25 trimming in fastp and clone calling in MiXCR, and kept productive beta chains. Under each unique CDR3 protein, matching rows form one entry showing the most common genes and DNA. The sample profile shows 500,000 to 650,000 distinct CDR3 sequences; 10% to 15% of them were found once. About 2.2% of the sample goes to the ten largest clones. Read against the paper, the sample's treatment or condition label means: allogeneic hematopoietic cell transplantation with graft depleted of TCRalphabeta T cells and CD19 B cells. The children who served as transplant recipients had been given grafts of TCRalphabeta/CD19-depleted allogeneic hematopoietic cells.

The data were obtained in a study of T-cell reconstitution after alpha-beta-depleted transplantation in children (dated by TCRdb to 2016 to 2017). Background for the entire study: T-cell immune reconstitution after TCRalphabeta/CD19-depleted allogeneic hematopoietic cell transplantation in children was quantitatively tracked in the study by means of TCR repertoire profiling.

The V end loses 4 bases and the J end loses 1 base, and a stretch of 11 bases separates them. The CDR3 runs 15 residues from the cysteine to the phenylalanine. Only CDR3 DNA is held: 45 bases, read in frame from base 1. In the germline V gene (reference sequence), CDR1 corresponds to PRHDT and CDR2 to FYEKMQ. Summary of the overall study and its limitations: Apparently early alphabetaT-cell count recovery about two months after transplant reportedly relied on only several hundred rapidly expanded clones derived from non-depleted graft cells. In some patients, high TCRbeta diversity at day 60 was attributed to recipient T cells and intrathymic progenitors that had survived conditioning. Over subsequent months, a decline in hyperexpanded clone frequencies was noted, and after one year, T-cell counts and TCRbeta diversity were mostly ascribed to newly produced T cells.

The sequence was obtained from a male patient younger than 18 who had a stem cell transplant for acute myeloid leukemia, so the T cells may come from the graft donor. Here the chain combines TRBV13 and TRBJ2-4; no D segment can be confidently identified. Sequencing used PBMCs, mostly from graft donor cells, obtained 360 days after TCRalphabeta/CD19-depleted stem cell transplant. The CDR3 protein is CASSSPLGAKNIQYF. DNA sequence: TGTGCCAGCAGCTCCCCATTGGGGGCCAAAAACATTCAGTACTTC.